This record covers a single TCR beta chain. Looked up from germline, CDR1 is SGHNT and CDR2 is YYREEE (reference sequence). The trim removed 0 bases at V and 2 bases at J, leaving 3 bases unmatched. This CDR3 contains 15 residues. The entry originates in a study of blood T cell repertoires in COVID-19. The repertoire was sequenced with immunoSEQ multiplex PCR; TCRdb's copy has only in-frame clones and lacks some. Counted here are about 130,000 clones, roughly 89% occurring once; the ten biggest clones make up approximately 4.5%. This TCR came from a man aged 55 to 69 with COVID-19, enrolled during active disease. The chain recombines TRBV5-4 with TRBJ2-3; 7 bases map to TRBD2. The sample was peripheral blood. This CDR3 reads CASSLEAGFTDTQYF. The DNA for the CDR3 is TGTGCCAGCAGCTTGGAAGCGGGGTTCACAGATACGCAGTATTTT.